This TCR beta chain comes out of a study of blood T cell repertoires in COVID-19. Study summary: Collection of acute and convalescent COVID-19 samples took place in the United States, Italy and Spain. The cDNA or gDNA used as material had been derived from T cells, B-cell-depleted T cells, or PBMCs.

This clone showed up just once. As processed by the authors: Estimates of nucleated cell counts were drawn from the amplification of reference gene primers. Data came from immunoSEQ multiplex PCR; TCRdb stores just in-frame clones and leaves some out. The V and J calls and clone size were taken over from that table, and D and trimming were inferred from the DNA. The sample yields about 120,000 clones, about 88% seen once. CDR1 and CDR2 (germline): LGHDT, YNNKEL (reference sequence). Trimming removed 4 bases at V and 4 bases at J, with 14 bases between. The CDR3 has 15 amino acids. The source is a woman aged 50 to 60 with acute or convalescent COVID-19. The rearrangement joins TRBV3-1 (or the pseudogene TRBV3-2) to TRBJ1-3; tentative D call: TRBD1 (6 bases). The sequenced sample consisted of peripheral blood. In DNA form, the CDR3 reads TGTGCCAGCAGCCCCTGGGACAACATAGGAAACACCATATATTTT. It is translated as CASSPWDNIGNTIYF.